One and the same sample provided the 28 T cell receptor beta chains below, sequenced in a study of multiple sclerosis patients with progressive multifocal leukoencephalopathy (dated by TCRdb to the late 2010s). The protocol used for the library was the immunoSEQ multiplex PCR assay. This is the immuneACCESS table as TCRdb keeps it, with only in-frame sequences that have V and J called. A part of the clones is gone; compared with another copy, unresolved V genes explain less than half, and the rest is unexplained. The sample table lists tens of thousands of clones, nearly 90% of them with a count of one. The top ten clonotypes cover approximately 1.4% of the sample. The sample's time point, from its label and the paper: more than 5 months of natalizumab therapy. According to the study, the label for this sample's treatment or condition signals: on natalizumab therapy at sampling. The sequenced sample was PBMCs, obtained from a patient treated with natalizumab. The receptors here all came from a human donor with multiple sclerosis.

The chain joins TRBV21-1 to TRBJ1-5; the table calls TRBD1, which could not be checked here. TRBV21-1 is a known pseudogene. The CDR3 consists of 17 residues. The CDR3 sequence is CASSNPPGGTANQPQHF. CDR3 nucleotide sequence: TGTGCCAGCAGCAACCCTCCCGGTGGGACAGCAAATCAGCCCCAGCATTTT.

The chain uses TRBV28 and TRBJ1-5; no clear D gene. This CDR3 spans 17 amino acids. V gave up 4 bases and J gave up 3 bases, with 19 bases separating them. Germline values: CDR1 MDHEN, CDR2 SYDVKM. The CDR3 loop is CASSSLNLSRANQPQHF. The CDR3, as DNA: TGTGCCAGCAGTTCCCTTAATCTAAGTCGTGCCAATCAGCCCCAGCATTTT.

V usage is TRBV18 and J usage is TRBJ2-2, with D unresolved. This CDR3 has 12 amino acids. CDR1 and CDR2 (germline): KGHSH, LQKENI. With 4 bases removed from V and 6 bases from J, the gap between germline ends came to 6 bases. CDR3 bases: TGTGCCAGCTCACAGGAGTCCGGGGAGCTGTTTTTT. Its translation: CASSQESGELFF.

This clone turned up a few times. The chain uses TRBV10-3 and TRBJ1-1; possibly TRBD1 for D (5 bases). V lost 3 bases, J lost 4 bases, and 15 bases lay in between. The CDR3 contains 15 residues. Germline CDR1 and CDR2: ENHRY and SYGVKD. The CDR3 reads CAISDPPGERTEAFF. The CDR3, as DNA: TGTGCCATCAGTGATCCCCCGGGGGAGCGCACTGAAGCTTTCTTT.

The chain carries TRBV5-5 and TRBJ1-5, with no clear D. CDR3 length: 16 amino acids. Deletions cut 4 bases from V and 2 bases from J, with 16 bases between. Germline values: CDR1 SGHKS, CDR2 YYEKEE (reference sequence). The CDR3 DNA reads as TGTGCCAGCAGCCGCTTTGCCGTCCCGGGCAATCAGCCCCAGCATTTT. This sequence encodes CASSRFAVPGNQPQHF.

On this clone itself: This sample includes further DNA sequences coding for the same CDR3. The J gene is TRBJ1-5, the V gene TRBV7-3; D possibly corresponds to TRBD1 (5 bases). The CDR3 sequence is 13 residues long. The V and J ends lost 2 bases and 7 bases respectively, with 9 bases between them. The germline V gene encodes CDR1 SGHTA and CDR2 FQGTGA. In DNA form, the CDR3 reads TGTGCCAGCAGCTTAGGGGAGGGGCAGCCCCAGCATTTT. This gives the protein CASSLGEGQPQHF.

A single count supports this clone. The CDR3 protein is CASSGQDTQYF. The CDR3 bases are TGTGCCAGCTCCGGGCAAGATACGCAGTATTTT. J is TRBJ2-3 and V is TRBV2; D gene unclear. Germline V gives CDR1 SNHLY, CDR2 FYNNEI. V lost 8 bases and J lost 5, with 8 bases in between. This CDR3 region has 11 residues.

The V gene is TRBV2, the J gene TRBJ2-7; D may be TRBD1 (6 bases). The V and J ends lost 3 bases and 4 bases respectively, with 16 bases between them. Germline V CDR1 and CDR2: SNHLY, FYNNEI. The CDR3 totals 15 residues. For the CDR3, the DNA is TGTGCCAGCAGTGAGACAGGCACTTTTTTATACGAGCAGTACTTC. Encoded protein: CASSETGTFLYEQYF. The full variable domain, with the rest looked up from reference TRBV2 and TRBJ2-7, is EPEVTQTPSHQVTQMGQEVILRCVPISNHLYFYWYRQILGQKVEFLVSFYNNEISEKSEIFDDQFSVERPDGSNFTLKIRSTKLEDSAMYFCASSETGTFLYEQYFGPGTRLTVT.

The chain links TRBV6-1 to TRBJ1-5; D perhaps matches TRBD1 (6 bases). The CDR3 spans 15 residues. Looked up from germline, CDR1 is MNHNS and CDR2 is SASEGT. V lost 7 bases and J 4 bases, leaving 17 bases between the germline ends. CDR3 in DNA: TGTGCCAGCACCCCATACGGGGGCCTTAATCAGCCCCAGCATTTT. Its protein is CASTPYGGLNQPQHF.

CDR3 amino acids: CASSSGADTQYF. The CDR3 region has the DNA TGTGCCAGCAGCTCTGGGGCAGATACGCAGTATTTT. The rearrangement joins TRBV7-6 to TRBJ2-3; D is unclear. Deletions cut 4 bases from V and 4 bases from J, with 6 bases between. The CDR3 has 12 amino acids. CDR1 and CDR2 (germline): SGHVS, FNYEAQ.

This rearrangement joins TRBV4-3 to TRBJ1-1; 8 nucleotides align to TRBD1. The CDR3 runs to 15 residues. Germline V gene data show CDR1 as LGHNA and CDR2 as YSLEER. V shed 4 bases and J 6 bases; nucleotides not matched to a gene: 10. This chain's CDR3 is CASSPRQGPRSEAFF. CDR3 in DNA: TGCGCCAGCAGCCCACGACAGGGGCCACGCTCTGAAGCTTTCTTT.

The rearrangement uses TRBV4-2 and TRBJ2-5; 7 bases agree with TRBD2. The DNA matches TRBJ2-7 better at its end, which makes the J call doubtful. Germline V lookup: CDR1 LGHNA, CDR2 YNFKEQ. CDR3 length: 13 amino acids. CDR3 in DNA: TGTGCCAGCAGCACTAGCGTGTCGTACGAGCAGTACTTC. Protein: CASSTSVSYEQYF.

V usage is TRBV6-1 and J usage is TRBJ1-5, with a weak D call TRBD1 (6 bases). Trimming took 10 bases from V and 3 from J, leaving 10 bases between them. The CDR3 contains 12 residues. Germline loops: CDR1 MNHNS, CDR2 SASEGT. The CDR3 region is CATRGDNQPQHF. The CDR3 DNA reads TGTGCCACCAGGGGAGACAATCAGCCCCAGCATTTT.

As to this clone: The junction and the germline gene differ at one end; a read error may be behind it. This rearrangement joins TRBV7-7 to TRBJ2-7; D not certain. The CDR3 extends over 13 amino acids. Germline CDR1 SSHAT, CDR2 FNYEAQ (reference sequence). The CDR3 protein is CASSLGRFYEQYF. As DNA, the CDR3 is TGTGCTAGCAGCTTGGGCAGGTTCTACGAGCAGTACTTC.

The genes are TRBV6-5 and TRBJ1-2, with D tentatively TRBD1 (5 bases). CDR3 length: 14 residues. V dropped 7 bases and J dropped 2 bases, with 14 bases sitting between them. The V gene's germline CDR1 is MNHEY and CDR2 SVGAGI. As DNA, the CDR3 is TGTGCCAGCATAGGAAGAGGGGCCAACTATGGCTACACCTTC. Translation: CASIGRGANYGYTF.

Only one count was recorded for this clone. This chain links TRBV2 with TRBJ2-5, with a possible D match to TRBD2 (5 bases). CDR1 and CDR2 from the germline V gene are SNHLY and FYNNEI. The CDR3 totals 11 residues. Trimming left V 3 bases short and J 11 bases short, with 10 bases between. CDR3: CASSERGGQYF. CDR3 DNA sequence: TGTGCCAGCAGTGAGCGAGGCGGGCAGTACTTC.

The genes are TRBV6-5 and TRBJ2-3, with 7 bases identical to TRBD2. The CDR3 is 11 amino acids. The germline CDR1 and CDR2 sequences are MNHEY and SVGAGI. Germline trimming cut 8 bases from V and 7 bases from J; bases unmatched to any gene: 3. The CDR3 loop is CASASGNTQYF. The DNA of the CDR3 is TGTGCCAGCGCAAGCGGGAATACGCAGTATTTT.

V gene TRBV7-2 combines with J gene TRBJ2-3; D is unresolved. Germline lookup yields CDR1 SGHTA and CDR2 FQGNSA. Trimming cost V 1 base and J 4 bases, with 15 bases left between them. This CDR3 comprises 16 residues. The DNA of the CDR3 is TGTGCCAGCAGCTTAGGTAGGGCGGTCACCGCAGATACGCAGTATTTT. Protein product: CASSLGRAVTADTQYF.

V and J are TRBV7-2 and TRBJ1-3, with D hard to call. Germline V gene sequence: CDR1 SGHTA, CDR2 FQGNSA. The CDR3 covers 14 residues. V was trimmed by 5 bases and J by 1 base, leaving 9 bases between them. CDR3 sequence: CASSPPGSGNTIYF. CDR3 bases: TGTGCCAGCAGCCCGCCGGGTTCTGGAAACACCATATATTTT.

This clone appeared a few times. The chain recombines TRBV6-5 with TRBJ2-1, with 7 bases that match TRBD2. The CDR3 sequence is 15 residues long. J gave up 8 bases and V 2 bases, and 9 bases lay outside the gene matches. Germline CDR1 and CDR2: MNHEY and SVGAGI. The CDR3 bases are TGTGCCAGCAGTTACACGGGCGGGAGCCGCGATGAGCAGTTCTTC. Amino acid sequence: CASSYTGGSRDEQFF.

The chain has TRBV2 and TRBJ2-1; D is perhaps TRBD2 (6 bases). Looked up from germline, CDR1 is SNHLY and CDR2 is FYNNEI. This CDR3 is 15 amino acids long. V dropped 5 bases and J dropped 4 bases, with 15 bases sitting between them. As DNA, the CDR3 is TGTGCCAGCAGTTCCGGGACTGGAACATACAATGAGCAGTTCTTC. This codes for CASSSGTGTYNEQFF.

This chain uses TRBV25-1 with TRBJ1-6; D ambiguous. Germline loops: CDR1 MGHDK, CDR2 SYGVNS. V lost 7 bases to trimming and J lost 7 bases, with 17 bases between them. The CDR3 is 15 amino acids. CDR3 coding DNA: TGTGCCAGCAAGGCGGCCGGGATAGAGAATTCACCCCTCCACTTT. This codes for CASKAAGIENSPLHF.

Comment on this clone: The same CDR3 also results from other DNA sequences found in this sample. The chain employs TRBV28 and TRBJ2-1; 11 bases align to TRBD2. The CDR3 loop spans 16 amino acids. The germline gives CDR1 MDHEN, CDR2 SYDVKM. J gave up 3 bases and V 4 bases, and 5 bases lay outside the gene matches. CDR3 amino acids: CASSSPGLAGYNEQFF. The CDR3 nucleotides are TGTGCCAGCAGTTCCCCCGGACTAGCGGGCTACAATGAGCAGTTCTTC.

The CDR3 spells CASSGRLKRQLYEQYF. The CDR3 nucleotides read TGTGCCAGCAGCGGCCGACTGAAGCGACAGTTATACGAGCAGTACTTC. The J gene is TRBJ2-7, the V gene TRBV7-2; D is perhaps TRBD1 (5 bases). Trimming removed 5 bases at V and 4 bases at J, with 21 bases between. The CDR3 loop spans 16 amino acids. Germline lookup yields CDR1 SGHTA and CDR2 FQGNSA.

This sequence joins TRBV28 and TRBJ1-5, with 7 positions matching TRBD1. This CDR3 contains 19 residues. Trimming cost V 3 bases and J 1 base; bases outside gene matches: 15. Germline V gives CDR1 MDHEN, CDR2 SYDVKM. CDR3: CASSFDRAASSQSNQPQHF. The CDR3 nucleotides are TGTGCCAGCAGTTTCGACAGGGCGGCTTCATCTCAGAGCAATCAGCCCCAGCATTTT.

The chain joins TRBV6-1 to TRBJ1-5; weak D call: TRBD1 (6 bases). The V and J ends lost 1 base and 1 base respectively, with 14 bases between them. Germline V gives CDR1 MNHNS, CDR2 SASEGT. The CDR3 extends over 17 amino acids. The CDR3 nucleotides are TGTGCCAGCAGTGAAGACACAGTGAGGGGGAGCAATCAGCCCCAGCATTTT. Translated, it gives CASSEDTVRGSNQPQHF.

The rearrangement links TRBV5-1 to TRBJ1-1, with 8 nucleotides matching TRBD1. CDR3 size: 13 residues. V dropped 0 bases and J dropped 8; count of bases not matched to a gene: 3. The germline gives CDR1 SGHRS, CDR2 YFSETQ. This chain's CDR3 is CASSLAGDREAFF. In nucleotides, the CDR3 is TGCGCCAGCAGCTTGGCCGGGGACAGGGAAGCTTTCTTT.

CDR3 protein: CASSVHEQSNYGYTF. The CDR3 coding sequence is TGTGCCAGCAGCGTACATGAGCAGTCTAACTATGGCTACACCTTC. This chain links TRBV9 with TRBJ1-2; D gene unclear. The CDR3 extends over 15 amino acids. Germline loops: CDR1 SGDLS, CDR2 YYNGEE. Between the trimmed V and J ends, which lost 1 base and 0 bases, there was a span of 10 bases. Full variable domain (outside the CDR3, taken from reference TRBV9 and TRBJ1-2): DSGVTQTPKHLITATGQRVTLRCSPRSGDLSVYWYQQSLDQGLQFLIQYYNGEERAKGNILERFSAQQFPDLHSELNLSSLELGDSALYFCASSVHEQSNYGYTFGSGTRLTVV.